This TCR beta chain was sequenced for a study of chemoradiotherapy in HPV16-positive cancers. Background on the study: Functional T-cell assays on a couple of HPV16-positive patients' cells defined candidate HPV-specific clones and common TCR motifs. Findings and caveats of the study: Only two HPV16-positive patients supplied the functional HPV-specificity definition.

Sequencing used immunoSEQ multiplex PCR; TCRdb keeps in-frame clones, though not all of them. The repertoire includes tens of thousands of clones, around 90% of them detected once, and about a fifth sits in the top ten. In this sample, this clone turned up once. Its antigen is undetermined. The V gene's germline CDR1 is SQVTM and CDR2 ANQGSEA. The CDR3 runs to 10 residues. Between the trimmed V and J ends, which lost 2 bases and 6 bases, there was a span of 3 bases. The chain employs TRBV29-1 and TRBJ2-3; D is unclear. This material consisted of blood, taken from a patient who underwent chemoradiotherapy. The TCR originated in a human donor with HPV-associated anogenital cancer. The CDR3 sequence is CSVEQDTQYF. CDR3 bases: TGCAGCGTTGAACAGGATACGCAGTATTTT.